These 21 T cell receptor beta chains were all obtained from the same sample, sequenced in a study of beta chain features in type 1 diabetes (dated by TCRdb to the late 2010s). Library creation used the immunoSEQ multiplex PCR assay. The entire isolated RNA was reverse transcribed using the High Capacity cDNA Reverse Transcription Kit, and thus expressed TCRB transcripts were sequenced. Imported from immuneACCESS, the table was reduced by TCRdb to in-frame sequences with V and J called. These copies leave out some clones; in studies compared against another copy, an unresolved V gene accounts for under half, and the cause of the remainder is not known. The sample table lists around 710,000 clones, roughly 12% of them with a count of one. The ten largest clones add up to 0.095% to 0.15% of the sample. Results and caveats for the whole study, not just this receptor: A moderate but significant shortening of TCRB CDR3 length was observed in type 1 diabetes patients in all four CD4+ subsets.

These receptors' targets are unknown. The sequencing input was naive CD4+ T cells from blood. The cell subset or site label, read with the paper, signifies: true naive CD4+ T cells. The receptor source for this set is a man in his thirties or forties with type 1 diabetes.

This clone was observed a few times. The rearrangement uses TRBV6-5 and TRBJ2-5; TRBD2 might be the D (5 bases). V dropped 7 bases and J dropped 4 bases, with 13 bases sitting between them. The CDR3 is made up of 13 amino acids. Germline CDR1 is MNHEY and CDR2 is SVGAGI. The CDR3 sequence: CASIKGAAETQYF. The CDR3 bases are TGTGCCAGCATTAAGGGAGCGGCAGAGACCCAGTACTTC.

J is TRBJ2-3 and V is TRBV4-3, with D possibly being TRBD1 or TRBD2 (5 bases each). V shed 1 base and J shed 9 bases, with 17 bases lying between them. The germline V gene has CDR1 LGHNA and CDR2 YSLEER. This CDR3 comprises 15 residues. Here the CDR3 reads CASSQGGLGVSTQYF. The CDR3 region has the DNA TGCGCCAGCAGCCAAGGGGGGTTAGGGGTCTCAACGCAGTATTTT.

This sequence joins TRBV18 and TRBJ1-1, with unresolved D. The CDR3 has 14 amino acids. Germline V lookup: CDR1 KGHSH, CDR2 LQKENI. The V end was cut by 0 bases, the J end by 5 bases, with 10 bases between. CDR3 sequence reads: CASSPPGFGTEAFF. The CDR3 DNA sequence: TGTGCCAGCTCACCACCAGGGTTCGGAACTGAAGCTTTCTTT.

The chain recombines TRBV5-1 with TRBJ2-3, with TRBD2 matching 8 bases. Germline lookup yields CDR1 SGHRS and CDR2 YFSETQ. V was clipped by 4 bases and J by 0 bases; unmatched bases: 7. The length of the CDR3 is 16 residues. CDR3 DNA sequence: TGCGCCAGCAGCGGGTATAGCGGGGCTAGCACAGATACGCAGTATTTT. The encoded protein is CASSGYSGASTDTQYF.

The gene calls are TRBV4-3 and TRBJ2-7; a weak D match, TRBD1 (6 bases). CDR1 and CDR2 from the germline V gene are LGHNA and YSLEER. Trimming left V 1 base short and J 3 bases short, with 13 bases between. The CDR3 totals 15 residues. The DNA of the CDR3 is TGCGCCAGCAGCCAAGTAGGACAGAGCCGCTACGAGCAGTACTTC. This gives the protein CASSQVGQSRYEQYF.

With respect to this clone: An end of the junction does not agree with germline; a read error may underlie this. J is TRBJ2-7 and V is TRBV7-2; 13 bases map to TRBD2. The CDR3 covers 17 residues. Germline V lookup: CDR1 SGHTA, CDR2 FQGNSA. CDR3 sequence reads: CASSYYTGTSGVYGQYF. CDR3 coding DNA: TGTGCCAGCAGCTACTATACCGGGACTAGCGGGGTATACGGGCAGTACTTC.

The chain recombines TRBV5-4 with TRBJ2-7; TRBD2 matches at 11 bases. This CDR3 comprises 14 residues. Trimming at V came to 4 bases and at J to 2 bases, leaving 2 bases not matched to a gene. CDR1 is SGHNT, CDR2 YYREEE, per germline (reference sequence). CDR3 coding DNA: TGTGCCAGCAGCGATAGCGGGGGGGCCTACGAGCAGTACTTC. It specifies CASSDSGGAYEQYF. Looking up the rest from reference TRBV5-4 and TRBJ2-7 gives the full variable domain: ETGVTQSPTHLIKTRGQQVTLRCSSQSGHNTVSWYQQALGQGPQFIFQYYREEENGRGNFPPRFSGLQFPNYSSELNVNALELDDSALYLCASSDSGGAYEQYFGPGTRLTVT.

This clone occurred a few times. The J gene is TRBJ2-5, the V gene TRBV11-2, with 8 positions matching TRBD1. The CDR3 extends over 14 amino acids. The junction had 7 bases not matched to a gene; V was cut back by 3 bases and J by 7 bases. Per germline, CDR1 SGHAT and CDR2 FQNNGV. The CDR3 protein is CASSLGQAGGTQYF. CDR3 nucleotides: TGTGCCAGCAGCTTGGGACAGGCCGGGGGGACCCAGTACTTC.

This clone has just a few counts. The chain employs TRBV7-8 and TRBJ2-5; the D is unclear. This CDR3 is 15 amino acids long. V was shortened by 0 bases and J by 2 bases, with 10 bases between the two germline ends. CDR1 is SGHVS and CDR2 is FQNEAQ in the germline V gene. For the CDR3, the DNA is TGTGCCAGCAGCTTAGCGCCCTCCTTTCAAGAGACCCAGTACTTC. This translates into CASSLAPSFQETQYF.

This clone was counted only a few times. V is TRBV19 and J is TRBJ2-1; 8 bases align to TRBD1. V lost 7 bases, J lost 4 bases, and 6 bases stayed unmatched. The CDR3 runs to 14 residues. Germline V gene data show CDR1 as LNHDA and CDR2 as SQIVND (reference sequence). CDR3: CASISGQGYNEQFF. CDR3 DNA sequence: TGTGCCAGTATTTCCGGACAGGGTTACAATGAGCAGTTCTTC.

This clone has just a few counts. The V and J genes are TRBV9 and TRBJ2-6; perhaps D is TRBD1 or TRBD2 (5 bases each). CDR3 size: 15 residues. The V end lost 0 bases, the J end lost 3 bases, and 7 bases lay between the germline ends. CDR1 and CDR2 from the germline V gene are SGDLS and YYNGEE. CDR3 sequence reads: CASSVGGVGANVLTF. CDR3 sequence (DNA): TGTGCCAGCAGCGTAGGAGGGGTTGGGGCCAACGTCCTGACTTTC.

The chain combines TRBV23-1 with TRBJ1-2; the D is unclear. TRBV23-1 is assigned to the ORF class and has an uncertain function. The CDR3 is 14 amino acids. Trimming shortened V by 8 bases and J by 4 bases, and 17 bases separated the two germline ends. The DNA for the CDR3 is TGCGCCAGCCCCCTTTGTGCCCGACCCTATGGCTACACCTTC. Translating it yields CASPLCARPYGYTF.

The V call is TRBV14, the J call TRBJ1-4; the match to TRBD1 covers 8 bases. V shed 4 bases, J shed 8 bases, and the junction held 6 bases outside the gene matches. The length of the CDR3 is 14 residues. CDR1 and CDR2 from the germline V gene are SGHDN and FVKESK. Written as DNA, the CDR3 is TGTGCCAGCAGCCCTCGGACAGGGCGGGAAAAACTGTTTTTT. Protein sequence: CASSPRTGREKLFF.

A few counts support this clone. The rearrangement joins TRBV14 to TRBJ2-5, with 7 bases lining up with TRBD1. The germline gives CDR1 SGHDN, CDR2 FVKESK. With V trimmed by 0 bases and J by 1 base, 11 bases remained unmatched. The CDR3 contains 18 residues. CDR3 amino acids: CASSQDLRQGYFQETQYF. The CDR3, as DNA: TGTGCCAGCAGCCAAGATCTGCGACAGGGTTACTTCCAAGAGACCCAGTACTTC.

This clone has only a few counts. This chain uses TRBV19 with TRBJ2-3; D unresolved. This CDR3 spans 11 amino acids. The germline CDR1 and CDR2 sequences are LNHDA and SQIVND (reference sequence). V lost 7 bases and J 6 bases, leaving 8 bases between the germline ends. The CDR3 nucleotides read TGTGCCAGTACCTTCGCTGATACGCAGTATTTT. Translating gives CASTFADTQYF. Variable domain in full (rest from reference TRBV19 and TRBJ2-3): DGGITQSPKYLFRKEGQNVTLSCEQNLNHDAMYWYRQDPGQGLRLIYYSQIVNDFQKGDIAEGYSVSREKKESFPLTVTSAQKNPTAFYLCASTFADTQYFGPGTRLTVL.

In this sample, this clone turned up a few times. The V call is TRBV7-9, the J call TRBJ2-1; no firm D call. The CDR3 has 15 amino acids. CDR1 and CDR2 (germline): SEHNR, FQNEAQ (reference sequence). The V gene lost 5 bases and the J gene lost 5 bases, with 16 bases spanning the gap. The DNA of the CDR3 is TGTGCCAGCAGCCTATCTGGGCGGACCAACAATGAGCAGTTCTTC. This translates into CASSLSGRTNNEQFF.

This clone was seen a handful of times. The J gene is TRBJ1-4, the V gene TRBV18; 10 nucleotides agree with TRBD1. Trimming cost V 4 bases and J 7 bases; bases outside gene matches: 3. Per the germline V gene, CDR1 is KGHSH and CDR2 is LQKENI. This CDR3 is built from 14 residues. The CDR3 DNA follows: TGTGCCAGCTCACGGGGACAGGGGCGTGAAAAACTGTTTTTT. This codes for CASSRGQGREKLFF. Full variable domain (remainder filled in from reference TRBV18 and TRBJ1-4): NAGVMQNPRHLVRRRGQEARLRCSPMKGHSHVYWYRQLPEEGLKFMVYLQKENIIDESGMPKERFSAEFPKEGPSILRIQQVVRGDSAAYFCASSRGQGREKLFFGSGTQLSVL.

A note on this clone: This sample includes further DNA sequences coding for the same CDR3. This rearrangement joins TRBV18 to TRBJ2-7; D might be TRBD1 (6 bases). CDR1 is KGHSH, CDR2 LQKENI, per germline. This CDR3 region has 13 residues. The ends were cut back, 2 bases at V and 1 base at J, with 6 bases in the middle. The DNA of the CDR3 is TGTGCCAGCTCACCAGACAGGTCCTACGAGCAGTACTTC. Translation: CASSPDRSYEQYF.

The chain combines TRBV27 with TRBJ2-6; D is uncertain. In germline, CDR1 is MNHEY, CDR2 SMNVEV (reference sequence). CDR3 length: 19 residues. Trimming removed 3 bases from V and 0 bases from J, with 18 bases in between. The CDR3 DNA sequence: TGTGCCAGCAGTTTGAGACCCCACTTAAAAGACTCTGGGGCCAACGTCCTGACTTTC. Translated: CASSLRPHLKDSGANVLTF.

This chain joins TRBV10-3 and TRBJ2-1; TRBD2 matches 14 bases. The CDR3 runs to 16 residues. V was pared by 2 bases and J by 8 bases, with 5 bases of the junction left unmatched. Germline V gene data show CDR1 as ENHRY and CDR2 as SYGVKD. The CDR3: CAISERGLAGDDEQFF. DNA of the CDR3: TGTGCCATCAGTGAGCGGGGACTAGCGGGGGACGATGAGCAGTTCTTC.

The V call is TRBV28, the J call TRBJ2-5; D is possibly TRBD2 (5 bases). V was cut by 7 bases and J by 1 base, with 13 bases left in between. Germline loops: CDR1 MDHEN, CDR2 SYDVKM. The CDR3 runs 14 residues. CDR3 sequence: CASTSSGFQETQYF. The CDR3, as DNA: TGTGCCAGCACCTCATCGGGGTTCCAAGAGACCCAGTACTTC.